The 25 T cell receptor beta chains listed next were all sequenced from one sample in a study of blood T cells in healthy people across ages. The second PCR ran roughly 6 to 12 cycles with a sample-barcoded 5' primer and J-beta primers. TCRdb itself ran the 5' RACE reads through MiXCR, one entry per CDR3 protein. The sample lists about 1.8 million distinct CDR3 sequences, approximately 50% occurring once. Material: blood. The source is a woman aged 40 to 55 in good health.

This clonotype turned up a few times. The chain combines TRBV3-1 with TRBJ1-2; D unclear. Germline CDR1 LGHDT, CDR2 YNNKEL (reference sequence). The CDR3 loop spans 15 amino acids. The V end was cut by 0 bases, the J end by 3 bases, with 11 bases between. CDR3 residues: CASSQDHDVYYGYTF. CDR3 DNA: TGTGCCAGCAGCCAAGATCATGATGTGTACTATGGCTACACCTTC.

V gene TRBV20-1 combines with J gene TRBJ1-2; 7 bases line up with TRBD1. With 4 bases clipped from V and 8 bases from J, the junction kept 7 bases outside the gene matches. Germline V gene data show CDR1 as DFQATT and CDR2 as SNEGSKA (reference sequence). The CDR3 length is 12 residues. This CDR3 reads CSAKTGFGGYTF. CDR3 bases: TGCAGTGCTAAGACAGGGTTCGGAGGCTACACCTTC.

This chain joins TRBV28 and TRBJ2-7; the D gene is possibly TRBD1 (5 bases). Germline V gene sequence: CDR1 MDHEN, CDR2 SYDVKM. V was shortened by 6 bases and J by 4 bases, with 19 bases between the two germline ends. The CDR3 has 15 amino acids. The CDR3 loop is CASRKTVRPSYEQYF. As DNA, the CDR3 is TGTGCCAGCAGAAAGACAGTCAGGCCAAGTTACGAGCAGTACTTC. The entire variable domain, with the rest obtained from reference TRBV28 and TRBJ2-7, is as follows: DVKVTQSSRYLVKRTGEKVFLECVQDMDHENMFWYRQDPGLGLRLIYFSYDVKMKEKGDIPEGYSVSREKKERFSLILESASTNQTSMYLCASRKTVRPSYEQYFGPGTRLTVT.

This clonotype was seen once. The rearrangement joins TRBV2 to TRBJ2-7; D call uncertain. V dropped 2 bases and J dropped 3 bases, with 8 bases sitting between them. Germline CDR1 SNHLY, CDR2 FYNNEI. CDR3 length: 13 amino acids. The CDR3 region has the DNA TGTGCCAGCAGTGAAAGTCCCCTCTACGAGCAGTACTTC. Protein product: CASSESPLYEQYF.

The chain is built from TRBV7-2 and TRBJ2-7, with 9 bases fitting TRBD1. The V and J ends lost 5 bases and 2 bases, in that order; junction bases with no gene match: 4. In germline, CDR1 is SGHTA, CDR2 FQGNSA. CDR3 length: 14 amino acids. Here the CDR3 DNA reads TGTGCCAGCAGCGTCGACAGGGGGACCTACGAGCAGTACTTC. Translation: CASSVDRGTYEQYF.

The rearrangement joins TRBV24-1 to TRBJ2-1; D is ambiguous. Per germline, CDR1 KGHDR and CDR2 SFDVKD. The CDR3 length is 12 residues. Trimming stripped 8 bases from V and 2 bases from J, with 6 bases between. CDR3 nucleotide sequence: TGTGCCACCAACAGTCCCTACAATGAGCAGTTCTTC. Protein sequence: CATNSPYNEQFF.

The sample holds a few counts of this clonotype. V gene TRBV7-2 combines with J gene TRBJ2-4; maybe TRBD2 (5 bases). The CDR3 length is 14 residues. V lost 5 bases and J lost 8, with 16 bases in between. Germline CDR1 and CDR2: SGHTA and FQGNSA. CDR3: CASSLTGPGDIQYF. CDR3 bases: TGTGCCAGCAGCCTCACGGGCCCCGGGGACATTCAGTACTTC.

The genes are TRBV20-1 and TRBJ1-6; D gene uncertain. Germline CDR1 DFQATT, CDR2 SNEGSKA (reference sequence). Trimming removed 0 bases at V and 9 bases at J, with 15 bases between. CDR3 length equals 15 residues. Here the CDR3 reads CSARDEARGGSPLHF. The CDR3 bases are TGCAGTGCTAGAGATGAGGCCCGGGGTGGTTCACCCCTCCACTTT.

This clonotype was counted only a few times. The CDR3 bases are TGTGCCAGCAGCCTAAGGGCGACAGGGGGTAATGAGCAGTTCTTC. As protein: CASSLRATGGNEQFF. The chain recombines TRBV7-2 with TRBJ2-1; 9 bases map to TRBD1. V shed 5 bases, J shed 7 bases, and the junction held 9 bases outside the gene matches. Germline V CDR1 and CDR2: SGHTA, FQGNSA. The CDR3 has 15 amino acids.

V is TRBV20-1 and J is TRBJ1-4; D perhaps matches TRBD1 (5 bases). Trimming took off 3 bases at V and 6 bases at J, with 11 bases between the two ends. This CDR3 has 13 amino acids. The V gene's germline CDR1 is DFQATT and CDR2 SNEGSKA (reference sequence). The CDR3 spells CSASRDGDEKLFF. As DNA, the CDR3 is TGCAGTGCTAGTAGGGACGGTGATGAAAAACTGTTTTTT.

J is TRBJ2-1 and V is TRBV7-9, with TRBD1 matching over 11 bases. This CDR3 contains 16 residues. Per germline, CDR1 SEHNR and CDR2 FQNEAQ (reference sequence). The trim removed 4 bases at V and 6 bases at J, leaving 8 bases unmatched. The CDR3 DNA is TGTGCCAGCAGCTCAAGCGGACAGGGGGCGATCAATGAGCAGTTCTTC. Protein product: CASSSSGQGAINEQFF.

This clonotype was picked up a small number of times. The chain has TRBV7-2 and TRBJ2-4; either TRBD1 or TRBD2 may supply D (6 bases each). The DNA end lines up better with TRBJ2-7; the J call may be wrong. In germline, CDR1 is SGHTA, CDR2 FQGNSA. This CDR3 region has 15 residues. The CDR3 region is CASSVGGEGLYEQYF. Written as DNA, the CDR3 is TGTGCCAGCAGCGTCGGGGGCGAGGGGCTCTACGAGCAGTACTTC.

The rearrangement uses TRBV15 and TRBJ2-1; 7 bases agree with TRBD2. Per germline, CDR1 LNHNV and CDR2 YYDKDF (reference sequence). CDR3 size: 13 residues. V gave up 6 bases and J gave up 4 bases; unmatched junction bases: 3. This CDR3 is CATSASGYNEQFF. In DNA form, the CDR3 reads TGTGCCACCAGTGCTAGCGGATACAATGAGCAGTTCTTC.

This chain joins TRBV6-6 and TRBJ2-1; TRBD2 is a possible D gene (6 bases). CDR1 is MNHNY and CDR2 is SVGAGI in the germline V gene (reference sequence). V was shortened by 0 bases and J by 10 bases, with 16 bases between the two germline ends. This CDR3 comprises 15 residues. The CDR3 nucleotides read TGTGCCAGCAGTTACTCGAACGAACTAGGAGGGGAGCAGTTCTTC. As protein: CASSYSNELGGEQFF.

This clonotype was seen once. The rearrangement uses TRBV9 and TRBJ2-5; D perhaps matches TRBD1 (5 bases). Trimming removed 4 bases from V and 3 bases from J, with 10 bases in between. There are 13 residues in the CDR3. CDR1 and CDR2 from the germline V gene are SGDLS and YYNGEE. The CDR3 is CASSNRWEETQYF. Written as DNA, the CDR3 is TGTGCCAGCAGCAACAGGTGGGAAGAGACCCAGTACTTC.

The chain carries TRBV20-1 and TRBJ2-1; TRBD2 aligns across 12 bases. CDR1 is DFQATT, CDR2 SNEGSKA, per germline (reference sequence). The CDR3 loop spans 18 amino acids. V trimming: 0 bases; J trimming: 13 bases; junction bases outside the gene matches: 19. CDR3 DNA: TGCAGTGCTAGAGATTGGCTAGCGGGGGGGATATTCCAAGAGACCCAGTTCTTC. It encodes CSARDWLAGGIFQETQFF.

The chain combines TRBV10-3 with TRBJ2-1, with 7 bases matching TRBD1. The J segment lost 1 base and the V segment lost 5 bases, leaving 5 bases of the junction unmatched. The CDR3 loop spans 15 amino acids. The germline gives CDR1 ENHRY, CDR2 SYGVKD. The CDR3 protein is CAISQTQGSYNEQFF. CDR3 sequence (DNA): TGTGCCATCAGTCAAACACAGGGGTCCTACAATGAGCAGTTCTTC.

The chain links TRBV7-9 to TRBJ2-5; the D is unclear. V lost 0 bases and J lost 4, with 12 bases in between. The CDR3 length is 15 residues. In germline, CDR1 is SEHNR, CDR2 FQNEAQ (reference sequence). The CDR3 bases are TGTGCCAGCAGCTTAGCCCTGGGCTTAGGAGAGACCCAGTACTTC. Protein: CASSLALGLGETQYF. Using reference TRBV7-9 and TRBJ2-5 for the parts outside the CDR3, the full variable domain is DTGVSQNPRHKITKRGQNVTFRCDPISEHNRLYWYRQTLGQGPEFLTYFQNEAQLEKSRLLSDRFSAERPKGSFSTLEIQRTEQGDSAMYLCASSLALGLGETQYFGPGTRLLVL.

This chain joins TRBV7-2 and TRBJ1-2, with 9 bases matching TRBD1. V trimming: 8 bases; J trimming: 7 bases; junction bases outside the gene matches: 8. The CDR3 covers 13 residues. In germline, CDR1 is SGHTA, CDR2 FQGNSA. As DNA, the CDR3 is TGTGCCAGCCGCCGGGACAGGGTGTCTGGCTACACCTTC. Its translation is CASRRDRVSGYTF.

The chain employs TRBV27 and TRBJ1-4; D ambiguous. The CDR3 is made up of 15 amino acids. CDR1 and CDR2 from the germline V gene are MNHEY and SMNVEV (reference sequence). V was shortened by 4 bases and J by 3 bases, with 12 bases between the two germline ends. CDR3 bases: TGTGCCAGCAGTTCTTTGACCTTTTCTAATGAAAAACTGTTTTTT. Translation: CASSSLTFSNEKLFF.

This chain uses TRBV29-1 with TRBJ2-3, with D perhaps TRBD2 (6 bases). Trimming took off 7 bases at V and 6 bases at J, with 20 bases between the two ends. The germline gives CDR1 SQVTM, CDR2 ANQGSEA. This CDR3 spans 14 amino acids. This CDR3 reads CSASRDLIVDTQYF. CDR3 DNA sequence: TGCAGCGCTAGCAGGGACTTAATCGTGGATACGCAGTATTTT.

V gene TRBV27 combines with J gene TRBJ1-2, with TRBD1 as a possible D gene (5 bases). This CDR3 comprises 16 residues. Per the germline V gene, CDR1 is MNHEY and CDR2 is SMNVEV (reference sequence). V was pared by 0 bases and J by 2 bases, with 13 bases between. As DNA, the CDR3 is TGTGCCAGCAGTTTATCGAGTGGGGCGAGCAACTATGGCTACACCTTC. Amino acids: CASSLSSGASNYGYTF.

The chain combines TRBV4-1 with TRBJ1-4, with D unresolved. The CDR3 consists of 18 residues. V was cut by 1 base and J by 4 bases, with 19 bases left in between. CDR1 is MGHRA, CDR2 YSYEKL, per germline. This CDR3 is CASSQGFAKNWFNEKLFF. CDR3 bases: TGCGCCAGCAGCCAAGGTTTCGCGAAGAACTGGTTTAATGAAAAACTGTTTTTT.

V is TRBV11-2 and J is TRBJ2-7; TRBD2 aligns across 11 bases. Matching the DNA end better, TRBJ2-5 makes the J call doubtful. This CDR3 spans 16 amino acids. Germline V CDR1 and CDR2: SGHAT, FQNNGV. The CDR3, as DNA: TGTGCCAGCAGCCCTAGGGGACTAGCGGTTGGGGAGACCCAGTACTTC. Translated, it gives CASSPRGLAVGETQYF.

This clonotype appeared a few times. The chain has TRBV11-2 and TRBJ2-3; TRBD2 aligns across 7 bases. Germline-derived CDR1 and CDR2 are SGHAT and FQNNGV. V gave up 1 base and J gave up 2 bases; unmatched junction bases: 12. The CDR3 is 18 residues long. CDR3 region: CASSLVLRGTRSTDTQYF. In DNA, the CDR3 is TGTGCCAGCAGCTTAGTACTGCGGGGGACTCGCTCCACAGATACGCAGTATTTT. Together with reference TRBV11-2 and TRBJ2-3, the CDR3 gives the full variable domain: EAGVAQSPRYKIIEKRQSVAFWCNPISGHATLYWYQQILGQGPKLLIQFQNNGVVDDSQLPKDRFSAERLKGVDSTLKIQPAKLEDSAVYLCASSLVLRGTRSTDTQYFGPGTRLTVL.